These 18 T cell receptor beta chains share one sample of origin, sequenced in a study of technical replicates of blood from several donors. Libraries were prepared by immunoSEQ multiplex PCR; TCRdb keeps only in-frame clonotypes and omits some of them. The table includes 95,000 to 100,000 clones, nearly 96% detected once. Material for sequencing was T cells isolated from PBMCs. The receptors were gathered from a human donor in good health.

This chain joins TRBV5-1 and TRBJ1-1; the match to TRBD1 covers 12 bases. The CDR3 extends over 13 amino acids. The trim removed 5 bases at V and 11 bases at J, leaving 7 bases unmatched. Germline CDR1 is SGHRS and CDR2 is YFSETQ. This chain's CDR3 is CASSSGTGGYAFF. The CDR3 DNA is TGCGCCAGCAGTTCCGGGACAGGGGGCTACGCTTTCTTT.

The chain recombines TRBV19 with TRBJ1-4; D might be TRBD1 (5 bases). Germline V gene data show CDR1 as LNHDA and CDR2 as SQIVND (reference sequence). V shed 3 bases and J shed 10 bases, with 6 bases lying between them. This CDR3 has 11 amino acids. CDR3 DNA: TGTGCCAGTAGTATCCAGGGAAAACTGTTTTTT. Amino acid sequence: CASSIQGKLFF. The entire variable domain, with the rest obtained from reference TRBV19 and TRBJ1-4, is as follows: DGGITQSPKYLFRKEGQNVTLSCEQNLNHDAMYWYRQDPGQGLRLIYYSQIVNDFQKGDIAEGYSVSREKKESFPLTVTSAQKNPTAFYLCASSIQGKLFFGSGTQLSVL.

The chain combines TRBV25-1 with TRBJ2-7; the D is unclear. The germline gives CDR1 MGHDK, CDR2 SYGVNS. With 3 bases removed from V and 0 bases from J, the gap between germline ends came to 12 bases. The CDR3 runs to 15 residues. For the CDR3, the DNA is TGTGCCAGCAGTGATTGGTCACCGAGCTCCTACGAGCAGTACTTC. This encodes CASSDWSPSSYEQYF.

CDR3 amino acids: CASSSARNEQFF. CDR3 nucleotides: TGTGCCAGCAGCTCCGCTAGAAATGAGCAGTTCTTC. The V gene is TRBV5-4, the J gene TRBJ2-1, with D hard to call. This CDR3 is built from 12 residues. With 3 bases removed from V and 7 bases from J, the gap between germline ends came to 8 bases. Germline CDR1 SGHNT, CDR2 YYREEE (reference sequence).

The V and J genes are TRBV12-5 and TRBJ1-2; D gene uncertain. The CDR3 has 14 amino acids. The ends were cut back, 0 bases at V and 13 bases at J, with 18 bases in the middle. CDR1 and CDR2 (germline): LGHNT, FRNRAP. CDR3 region: CASGLVGPPQAGTF. Here the CDR3 DNA reads TGTGCTAGTGGTTTGGTCGGGCCCCCCCAGGCGGGCACCTTC.

This sequence joins TRBV28 and TRBJ2-1; 8 nucleotides agree with TRBD2. The CDR3 covers 16 residues. V trimming: 7 bases; J trimming: 4 bases; junction bases outside the gene matches: 12. Germline V gene data show CDR1 as MDHEN and CDR2 as SYDVKM. CDR3 amino acids: CASTPEAGVSYNEQFF. Here the CDR3 DNA reads TGTGCCAGCACCCCTGAAGCGGGAGTATCGTACAATGAGCAGTTCTTC. Filled out from reference TRBV28 and TRBJ2-1, the complete variable domain reads DVKVTQSSRYLVKRTGEKVFLECVQDMDHENMFWYRQDPGLGLRLIYFSYDVKMKEKGDIPEGYSVSREKKERFSLILESASTNQTSMYLCASTPEAGVSYNEQFFGPGTRLTVL.

The V and J genes are TRBV2 and TRBJ2-1; 8 bases align to TRBD2. Germline V gene sequence: CDR1 SNHLY, CDR2 FYNNEI. The CDR3 totals 14 residues. V lost 6 bases to trimming and J lost 8 bases; unmatched junction nucleotides: 9. The CDR3 DNA follows: TGTGCCAGCAGGGACCGGGGGGGTAGGGATGAGCAGTTCTTC. Translating gives CASRDRGGRDEQFF. The variable domain in full, with the rest retrieved from reference TRBV2 and TRBJ2-1, is EPEVTQTPSHQVTQMGQEVILRCVPISNHLYFYWYRQILGQKVEFLVSFYNNEISEKSEIFDDQFSVERPDGSNFTLKIRSTKLEDSAMYFCASRDRGGRDEQFFGPGTRLTVL.

The J gene is TRBJ2-3, the V gene TRBV7-2; D might be TRBD1 (5 bases). The CDR3 has 14 amino acids. Germline-derived CDR1 and CDR2 are SGHTA and FQGNSA. Trimming left V 6 bases short and J 1 base short, with 11 bases between. CDR3 protein: CASRATGGTDTQYF. In DNA, the CDR3 is TGTGCCAGCAGGGCAACAGGAGGCACAGATACGCAGTATTTT.

The chain combines TRBV19 with TRBJ2-7; weak D call: TRBD1 (6 bases). This CDR3 region has 16 residues. V was shortened by 5 bases and J by 2 bases, with 19 bases between the two germline ends. Per the germline V gene, CDR1 is LNHDA and CDR2 is SQIVND (reference sequence). CDR3 sequence (DNA): TGTGCCAGTAGTCTTTATTCAGACAGGTCTGCCTACGAGCAGTACTTC. Translated, it gives CASSLYSDRSAYEQYF.

V is TRBV6-1 and J is TRBJ2-1; D is perhaps TRBD1 (5 bases). This CDR3 spans 13 amino acids. The V end lost 1 base, the J end lost 9 bases, and 10 bases lay between the germline ends. Germline V gene data show CDR1 as MNHNS and CDR2 as SASEGT. The CDR3 loop is CASSEDTRAEQFF. For the CDR3, the DNA is TGTGCCAGCAGTGAAGACACCAGGGCTGAGCAGTTCTTC.

This CDR3 reads CACNRDSSYEQYF. CDR3 in DNA: TGTGCCTGCAACCGGGACAGCTCCTACGAGCAGTACTTC. V is TRBV30 and J is TRBJ2-7, with 7 nucleotides matching TRBD1. Trimming took 6 bases from V and 0 from J; bases not matched to a gene: 5. Germline lookup yields CDR1 GTSNPN and CDR2 SVGIG (reference sequence). CDR3 size: 13 residues.

The chain has TRBV15 and TRBJ2-5; TRBD2 is a possible D gene (5 bases). The germline CDR1 and CDR2 sequences are LNHNV and YYDKDF (reference sequence). CDR3 size: 13 residues. Trimming left V 3 bases short and J 5 bases short, with 10 bases between. CDR3 sequence: CATSSRRSETQYF. CDR3 in DNA: TGTGCCACCAGCAGTCGGAGGTCGGAGACCCAGTACTTC.

The chain recombines TRBV27 with TRBJ2-1; D might be TRBD2 (6 bases). Germline CDR1 and CDR2: MNHEY and SMNVEV (reference sequence). Trimming pared 0 bases from V and 8 bases from J, leaving 8 bases between. The CDR3 length is 13 residues. This chain's CDR3 is CASSLSGGDEQFF. The CDR3 nucleotides read TGTGCCAGCAGTTTATCGGGAGGCGATGAGCAGTTCTTC.

The gene calls are TRBV9 and TRBJ2-7; possible D gene TRBD1, 6 bases. The CDR3 covers 12 residues. V was trimmed by 2 bases and J by 5 bases, leaving 8 bases between them. Germline CDR1 SGDLS, CDR2 YYNGEE. In nucleotides, the CDR3 is TGTGCCAGCAGCGTGGACAGAAACGAGCAGTACTTC. It is translated as CASSVDRNEQYF.

The rearrangement uses TRBV6-1 and TRBJ2-1; TRBD1 is a possible D gene (6 bases). Deletions cut 7 bases from V and 9 bases from J, with 19 bases between. Germline CDR1 and CDR2: MNHNS and SASEGT. The CDR3 is made up of 14 amino acids. The CDR3 sequence: CASNNRDLVSEQFF. CDR3 DNA: TGTGCCAGCAACAACAGGGATTTGGTTAGTGAGCAGTTCTTC.

V and J are TRBV9 and TRBJ1-1, with a possible D match to TRBD1 (5 bases). The CDR3 is made up of 15 amino acids. V was trimmed by 0 bases and J by 2 bases, leaving 11 bases between them. The germline V gene has CDR1 SGDLS and CDR2 YYNGEE. As DNA, the CDR3 is TGTGCCAGCAGCGTAGAGGGGCGCTCCAACACTGAAGCTTTCTTT. It encodes CASSVEGRSNTEAFF.

This chain links TRBV7-8 with TRBJ2-3; D unclear. Germline values: CDR1 SGHVS, CDR2 FQNEAQ. Trimming left V 0 bases short and J 4 bases short, with 5 bases between. The CDR3 totals 13 residues. CDR3 nucleotide sequence: TGTGCCAGCAGCTTAGCCAGGCCAGATACGCAGTATTTT. Its protein is CASSLARPDTQYF.

A single count supports this clone. CDR3: CASSLWGQGADTQYF. CDR3 DNA: TGCGCCAGCAGCTTGTGGGGACAGGGTGCAGATACGCAGTATTTT. The chain is built from TRBV5-1 and TRBJ2-3; 9 bases match TRBD1. The CDR3 runs 15 residues. Germline-derived CDR1 and CDR2 are SGHRS and YFSETQ. V shed 1 base and J 4 bases; nucleotides not matched to a gene: 4.